What follows describes a single TCR beta chain. The antigen is unknown. The template was RNA from unsorted bulk tissue. These data belong to a study of tumor and adjacent non-tumor tissue in lung cancer. Study information: There were 12 adenocarcinoma, a couple of squamous cell carcinoma and 1 small cell lung cancer cases. On average, productive TCRbeta reads reached about 4.17 million per sample.

Germline loops: CDR1 SQVTM, CDR2 ANQGSEA. Trimming removed 6 bases at V and 5 bases at J, with 15 bases between. The CDR3 consists of 13 residues. Study findings and constraints: Shorter survival was associated with higher TCR diversity in tumors. Normal lung showed higher cumulative top 100 clone frequency than tumor.

Three rounds of nested PCR, following a modified ARM-PCR protocol, produced the TCRbeta library. Each CDR3 protein gets one entry after TCRdb re-called the multiplex PCR reads with MiXCR. The sample includes under 250,000 distinct CDR3 sequences, 60% to 75% of them seen just once. V and J are TRBV29-1 and TRBJ2-3; D gene ambiguous. The sequencing sample was made of lung tumor tissue. The sequence derives from a man aged 55 to 70 with non-small cell lung cancer. CDR3 amino acids: CSVASSWGDTQYF. The CDR3 DNA is TGCAGCGTCGCTTCCAGTTGGGGAGATACGCAGTATTTT.